The T cell receptor beta chain under discussion was sequenced for a study of post-analysis software for immune sequencing data. Turning to the study itself: Both relapsing-remitting and secondary progressive multiple sclerosis featured among the disease courses, as did progressive-relapsing multiple sclerosis. The study's findings and limits: TRBV5-6, TRBV5-1 and TRBV20-1 belonged to a set of a few TRBV segments that were more frequent in patients than controls. A significant reduction in normalized Chao1 diversity was observed in multiple sclerosis patients versus controls. By F measure, samples from a shared preparation batch strongly co-clustered.

The library was made from cDNA and included unique molecular identifiers. Researchers reported 400,000 to 600,000 cDNA molecules coming from around 1 to 9.1 million T cells. TCRdb used MiXCR to reprocess the PCR reads, holding one entry per CDR3 protein. Here the sample spans about 200,000 distinct CDR3 sequences, approximately 30% being singletons. V dropped 5 bases and J dropped 1 base, with 11 bases sitting between them. The CDR3 extends over 14 amino acids. Germline CDR1 and CDR2: MNHNS and SASEGT. Concerning this clonotype itself: Its antigen is undetermined.

Input material: blood. The chain joins TRBV6-1 to TRBJ1-1, with unresolved D. The receptor was derived from a girl under 18 with multiple sclerosis. CDR3 amino acids: CASSPFGGNTEAFF. CDR3 nucleotide sequence: TGTGCCAGCAGTCCATTTGGAGGGAACACTGAAGCTTTCTTT.